This TCR beta chain is drawn from a study of T cell repertoires in cytomegalovirus infection. Background on the study: Both CMV infection and a matching HLA type were indicated by public TCR beta signatures. Study-level points and caveats: Summed public TCR beta family frequency identified CMV carriers bearing the relevant HLA. In two of eight donors, the top clonotype was HLA-C-restricted CMV-specific.

The CDR3 is 14 residues long. Trimming shortened V by 3 bases and J by 7 bases, and 17 bases separated the two germline ends. Germline V lookup: CDR1 DFQATT, CDR2 SNEGSKA (reference sequence). TCRdb recomputed calls from the reads with MiXCR, one row per CDR3 protein. The table has roughly 150,000 distinct CDR3 sequences, around 20% seen once. In this sample, this clonotype turned up a few times. No antigen is known for it. This chain uses TRBV20-1 with TRBJ2-3, with unresolved D. Sequencing used PBMCs. This clonotype was obtained from a human donor in good health (CMV status not recorded). Some clones in this sample may be carry-over from other donors' samples. The CDR3 loop is CSARPKEEPNTQYF. The DNA of the CDR3 is TGCAGTGCTAGGCCCAAAGAAGAGCCTAATACGCAGTATTTT.